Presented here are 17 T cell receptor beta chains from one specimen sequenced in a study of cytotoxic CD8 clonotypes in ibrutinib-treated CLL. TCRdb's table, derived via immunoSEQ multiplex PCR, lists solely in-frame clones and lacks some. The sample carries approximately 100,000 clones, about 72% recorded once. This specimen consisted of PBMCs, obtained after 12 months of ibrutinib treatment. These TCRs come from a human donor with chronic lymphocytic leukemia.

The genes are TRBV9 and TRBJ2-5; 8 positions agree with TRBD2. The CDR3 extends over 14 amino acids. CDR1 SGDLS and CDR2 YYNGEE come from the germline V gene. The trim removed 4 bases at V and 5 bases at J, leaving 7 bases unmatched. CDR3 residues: CASSSRGGRETQYF. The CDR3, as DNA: TGTGCCAGCAGCTCCCGCGGGGGGAGGGAGACCCAGTACTTC. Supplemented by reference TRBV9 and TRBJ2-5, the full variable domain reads DSGVTQTPKHLITATGQRVTLRCSPRSGDLSVYWYQQSLDQGLQFLIQYYNGEERAKGNILERFSAQQFPDLHSELNLSSLELGDSALYFCASSSRGGRETQYFGPGTRLLVL.

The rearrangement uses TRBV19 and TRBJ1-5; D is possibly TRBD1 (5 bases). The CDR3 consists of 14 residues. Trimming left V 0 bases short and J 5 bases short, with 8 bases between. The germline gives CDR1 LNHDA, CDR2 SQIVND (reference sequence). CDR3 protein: CASSIEGGDQPQHF. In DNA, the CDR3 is TGTGCCAGTAGTATAGAAGGAGGGGATCAGCCCCAGCATTTT.

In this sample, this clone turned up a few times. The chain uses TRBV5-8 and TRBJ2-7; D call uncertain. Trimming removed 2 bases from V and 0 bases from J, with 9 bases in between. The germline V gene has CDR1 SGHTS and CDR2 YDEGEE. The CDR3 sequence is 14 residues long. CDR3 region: CASSLGGSSYEQYF. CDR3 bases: TGTGCCAGCAGCTTAGGTGGTTCCTCCTACGAGCAGTACTTC.

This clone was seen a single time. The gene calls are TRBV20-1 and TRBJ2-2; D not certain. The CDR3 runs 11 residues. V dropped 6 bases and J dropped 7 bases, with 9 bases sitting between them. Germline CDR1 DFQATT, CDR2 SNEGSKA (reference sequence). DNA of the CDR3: TGCAGTGCCCAGTTCGTCGGGGAGCTGTTTTTT. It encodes CSAQFVGELFF.

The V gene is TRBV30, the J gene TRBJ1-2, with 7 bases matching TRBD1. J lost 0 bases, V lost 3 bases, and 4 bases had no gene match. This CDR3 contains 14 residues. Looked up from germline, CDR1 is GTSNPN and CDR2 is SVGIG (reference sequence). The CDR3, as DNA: TGTGCCTGGAGGGAGGGGGCGGCTAACTATGGCTACACCTTC. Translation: CAWREGAANYGYTF.

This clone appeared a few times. The CDR3 spells CASSFRVNQPQHF. The CDR3 DNA sequence: TGTGCCAGCAGTTTCCGAGTGAATCAGCCCCAGCATTTT. The V gene is TRBV27, the J gene TRBJ1-5, with D hard to call. Germline V gene sequence: CDR1 MNHEY, CDR2 SMNVEV (reference sequence). V gave up 3 bases and J gave up 4 bases, with 7 bases separating them. CDR3 length equals 13 residues.

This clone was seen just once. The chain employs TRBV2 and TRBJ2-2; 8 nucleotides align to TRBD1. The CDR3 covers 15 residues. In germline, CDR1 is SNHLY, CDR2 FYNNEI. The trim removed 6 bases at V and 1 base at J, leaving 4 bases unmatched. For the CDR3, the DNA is TGTGCCAGCAGGGCTGGGACAGGGAACACCGGGGAGCTGTTTTTT. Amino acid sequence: CASRAGTGNTGELFF.

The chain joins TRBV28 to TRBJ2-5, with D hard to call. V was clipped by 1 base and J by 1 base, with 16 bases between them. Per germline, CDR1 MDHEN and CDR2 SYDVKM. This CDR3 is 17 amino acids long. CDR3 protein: CASSLLSVGSIQETQYF. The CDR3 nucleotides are TGTGCCAGCAGTTTATTATCGGTTGGATCAATCCAAGAGACCCAGTACTTC.

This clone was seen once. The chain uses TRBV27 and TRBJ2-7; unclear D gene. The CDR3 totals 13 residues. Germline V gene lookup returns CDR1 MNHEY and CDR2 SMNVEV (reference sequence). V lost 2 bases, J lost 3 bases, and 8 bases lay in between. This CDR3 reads CASSLDLNYEQYF. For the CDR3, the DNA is TGTGCCAGCAGTTTAGACTTAAACTACGAGCAGTACTTC.

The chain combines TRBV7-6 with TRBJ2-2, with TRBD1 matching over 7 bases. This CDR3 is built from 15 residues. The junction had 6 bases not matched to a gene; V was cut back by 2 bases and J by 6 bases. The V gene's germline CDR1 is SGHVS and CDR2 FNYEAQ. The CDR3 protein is CASSLLQGVPGELFF. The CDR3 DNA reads TGTGCCAGCAGCTTACTCCAGGGGGTGCCCGGGGAGCTGTTTTTT.

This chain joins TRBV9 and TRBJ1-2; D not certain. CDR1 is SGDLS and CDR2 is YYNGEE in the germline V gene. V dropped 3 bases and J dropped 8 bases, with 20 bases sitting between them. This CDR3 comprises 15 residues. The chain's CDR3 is CASSADGRISRGYTF. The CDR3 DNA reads TGTGCCAGCAGCGCCGACGGACGAATCTCCCGGGGCTACACCTTC.

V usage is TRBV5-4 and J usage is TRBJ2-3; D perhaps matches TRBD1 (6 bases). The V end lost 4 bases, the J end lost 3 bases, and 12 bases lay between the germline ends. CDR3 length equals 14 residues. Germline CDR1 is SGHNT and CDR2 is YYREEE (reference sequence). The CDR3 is CASSQQGMTDTQYF. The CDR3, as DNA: TGTGCCAGCAGCCAACAGGGTATGACAGATACGCAGTATTTT.

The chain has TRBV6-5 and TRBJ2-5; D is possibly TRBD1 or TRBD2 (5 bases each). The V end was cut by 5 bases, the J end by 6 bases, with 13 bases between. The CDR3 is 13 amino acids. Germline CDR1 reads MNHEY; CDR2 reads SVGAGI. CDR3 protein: CASSRGDRKTQYF. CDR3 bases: TGTGCCAGCAGTAGAGGGGATAGGAAGACCCAGTACTTC.

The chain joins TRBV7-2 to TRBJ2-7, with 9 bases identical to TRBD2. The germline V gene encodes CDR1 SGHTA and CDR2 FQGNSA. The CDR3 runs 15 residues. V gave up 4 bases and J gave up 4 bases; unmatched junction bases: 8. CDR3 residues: CASSSGLAHGYEQYF. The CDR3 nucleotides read TGTGCCAGCAGCTCGGGACTAGCCCACGGGTACGAGCAGTACTTC.

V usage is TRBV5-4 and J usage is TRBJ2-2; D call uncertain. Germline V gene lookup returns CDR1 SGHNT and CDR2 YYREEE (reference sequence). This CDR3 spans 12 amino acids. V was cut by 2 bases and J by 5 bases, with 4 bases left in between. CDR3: CASSFRTGELFF. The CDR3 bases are TGTGCCAGCAGCTTTCGGACCGGGGAGCTGTTTTTT.

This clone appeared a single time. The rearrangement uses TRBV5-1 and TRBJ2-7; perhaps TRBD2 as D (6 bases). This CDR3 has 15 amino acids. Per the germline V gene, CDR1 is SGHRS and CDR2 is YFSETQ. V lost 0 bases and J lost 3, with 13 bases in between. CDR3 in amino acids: CASSLGPKEGYEQYF. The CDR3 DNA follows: TGCGCCAGCAGCTTGGGACCGAAGGAGGGCTACGAGCAGTACTTC.

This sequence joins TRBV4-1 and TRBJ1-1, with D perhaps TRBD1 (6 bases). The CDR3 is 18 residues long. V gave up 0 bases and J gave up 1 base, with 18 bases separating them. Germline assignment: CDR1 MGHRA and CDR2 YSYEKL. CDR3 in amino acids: CASSQDLIRGQRNTEAFF. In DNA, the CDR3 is TGCGCCAGCAGCCAAGATTTGATTAGGGGACAAAGGAACACTGAAGCTTTCTTT.